These 26 T cell receptor beta chains came from one sample sequenced in a study of cytomegalovirus exposure and HLA in healthy donors. PCR involved 60 Vbeta and 13 Jbeta primers. The assay was immunoSEQ multiplex PCR, and TCRdb's table has in-frame clones only and misses some. This table holds 80,000 to 100,000 clones, approximately 70% found once. The sequencing input was PBMCs. These receptors were taken from a middle-aged man in good health and CMV-seronegative.

Only a few counts were recorded for this clone. The chain couples TRBV19 to TRBJ1-2; 7 bases agree with TRBD1. The length of the CDR3 is 14 residues. Trimming removed 6 bases from V and 6 bases from J; junction bases left unmatched: 10. Germline lookup yields CDR1 LNHDA and CDR2 SQIVND (reference sequence). The CDR3 loop is CASSRHRGENGYTF. In DNA, the CDR3 is TGTGCCAGTAGCCGCCACAGGGGAGAAAATGGCTACACCTTC. Together with reference TRBV19 and TRBJ1-2, the CDR3 gives the full variable domain: DGGITQSPKYLFRKEGQNVTLSCEQNLNHDAMYWYRQDPGQGLRLIYYSQIVNDFQKGDIAEGYSVSREKKESFPLTVTSAQKNPTAFYLCASSRHRGENGYTFGSGTRLTVV.

The chain uses TRBV4-3 and TRBJ2-1; 12 nucleotides agree with TRBD2. V was pared by 0 bases and J by 7 bases, with 4 bases of the junction left unmatched. Per germline, CDR1 LGHNA and CDR2 YSLEER. The CDR3 runs to 16 residues. In DNA form, the CDR3 reads TGCGCCAGCAGCCAAGAGACTAGCGGGGGACGAAATGAGCAGTTCTTC. Translated: CASSQETSGGRNEQFF.

This rearrangement joins TRBV14 to TRBJ2-5; 12 positions match TRBD2. Trimming cost V 0 bases and J 2 bases; bases outside gene matches: 4. The germline CDR1 and CDR2 sequences are SGHDN and FVKESK. The CDR3 sequence is 17 residues long. The CDR3 nucleotides read TGTGCCAGCAGCCAAGATCGGACTAGCGGGGCACAAGAGACCCAGTACTTC. This translates into CASSQDRTSGAQETQYF.

The chain uses TRBV11-2 and TRBJ2-1; TRBD2 matches at 7 bases. This CDR3 contains 18 residues. V shed 5 bases, J shed 4 bases, and the junction held 17 bases outside the gene matches. From germline, CDR1 is SGHAT and CDR2 FQNNGV. The CDR3 protein is CASSPRFDPAGIYNEQFF. The CDR3 DNA reads as TGTGCCAGCAGCCCGCGATTTGATCCAGCGGGGATTTACAATGAGCAGTTCTTC.

The genes are TRBV6-6 and TRBJ2-5; 7 bases are shared with TRBD2. Germline V gene data show CDR1 as MNHNY and CDR2 as SVGAGI (reference sequence). Losses at the gene ends were 8 bases for V and 6 bases for J; bases not matched to a gene: 15. The CDR3 is 15 residues long. The DNA of the CDR3 is TGTGCCAGCGCCCCGTCCGCAGGGAGGGGAAAGACCCAGTACTTC. Its protein is CASAPSAGRGKTQYF.

The V and J genes are TRBV7-9 and TRBJ1-2, with D maybe TRBD1 (5 bases). The V gene lost 1 base and the J gene lost 3 bases, with 12 bases spanning the gap. This CDR3 region has 15 residues. Germline-derived CDR1 and CDR2 are SEHNR and FQNEAQ (reference sequence). This chain's CDR3 is CASSLVTLGDYGYTF. CDR3 nucleotides: TGTGCCAGCAGCTTAGTTACCCTAGGGGACTATGGCTACACCTTC.

This clone was observed once. This chain joins TRBV30 and TRBJ1-1; no firm D call. Germline V gene data show CDR1 as GTSNPN and CDR2 as SVGIG (reference sequence). The CDR3 consists of 13 residues. Trimming removed 1 base from V and 1 base from J, with 7 bases in between. The CDR3 spells CAWSAQRNTEAFF. CDR3 in DNA: TGTGCCTGGAGTGCACAGAGGAACACTGAAGCTTTCTTT.

This chain joins TRBV4-1 and TRBJ2-7, with 8 bases matching TRBD2. The length of the CDR3 is 16 residues. J was trimmed by 3 bases and V by 0 bases; bases with no gene match: 7. Germline CDR1 is MGHRA and CDR2 is YSYEKL. Here the CDR3 reads CASSQEGGGPLYEQYF. The CDR3 coding sequence is TGCGCCAGCAGCCAAGAGGGCGGGGGGCCCCTCTACGAGCAGTACTTC.

V is TRBV7-2 and J is TRBJ2-2, with 12 bases aligning to TRBD2. V shed 1 base, J shed 0 bases, and the junction held 3 bases outside the gene matches. Germline loops: CDR1 SGHTA, CDR2 FQGNSA. The CDR3 runs 18 residues. The CDR3 spells CASSLGLAGAANTGELFF. CDR3 DNA: TGTGCCAGCAGCTTAGGACTAGCGGGGGCCGCGAACACCGGGGAGCTGTTTTTT.

The V and J genes are TRBV25-1 and TRBJ1-3; possibly TRBD1 for D (5 bases). Germline CDR1 MGHDK, CDR2 SYGVNS. CDR3 size: 16 residues. The V end lost 6 bases, the J end lost 2 bases, and 17 bases lay between the germline ends. The CDR3 is CASSDTSEGAGNTIYF. The CDR3 DNA is TGTGCCAGCAGCGATACCAGTGAAGGGGCTGGAAACACCATATATTTT.

The genes are TRBV2 and TRBJ2-7; TRBD1 is a possible D gene (6 bases). The CDR3 loop spans 13 amino acids. Germline V CDR1 and CDR2: SNHLY, FYNNEI. The V end was cut by 11 bases, the J end by 0 bases, with 14 bases between. The CDR3 sequence: CASEGVGSYEQYF. The CDR3 region has the DNA TGTGCCTCTGAGGGGGTTGGCTCCTACGAGCAGTACTTC.

V and J are TRBV6-1 and TRBJ2-7; possibly TRBD2 for D (5 bases). Germline CDR1 is MNHNS and CDR2 is SASEGT. CDR3 length: 14 residues. V dropped 5 bases and J dropped 0 bases, with 11 bases sitting between them. CDR3 residues: CASSQRGSSYEQYF. The CDR3 DNA sequence: TGTGCCAGCAGTCAACGGGGAAGCTCCTACGAGCAGTACTTC.

This sequence joins TRBV7-6 and TRBJ2-7; maybe TRBD1 (5 bases). V was cut by 2 bases and J by 9 bases, with 8 bases left in between. The CDR3 spans 11 residues. The V gene's germline CDR1 is SGHVS and CDR2 FNYEAQ. CDR3 nucleotides: TGTGCCAGCAGCTTAAACCAGGGGCAGTACTTC. Protein: CASSLNQGQYF. Using reference TRBV7-6 and TRBJ2-7 for the parts outside the CDR3, the full variable domain is GAGVSQSPRYKVTKRGQDVALRCDPISGHVSLYWYRQALGQGPEFLTYFNYEAQQDKSGLPNDRFSAERPEGSISTLTIQRTEQRDSAMYRCASSLNQGQYFGPGTRLTVT.

The chain employs TRBV4-3 and TRBJ2-1; TRBD2 matches 12 bases. Unmatched junction bases numbered 13, after V lost 4 bases and J lost 9 bases. The germline gives CDR1 LGHNA, CDR2 YSLEER. The CDR3 consists of 17 residues. CDR3 sequence reads: CASSRSLAGGPRGEQFF. The CDR3 nucleotides read TGCGCCAGCAGCCGCAGCCTAGCGGGGGGGCCTAGGGGTGAGCAGTTCTTC.

This chain uses TRBV28 with TRBJ2-5; D might be TRBD2 (7 bases). Germline CDR1 and CDR2: MDHEN and SYDVKM. The V gene lost 7 bases and the J gene lost 4 bases, with 16 bases spanning the gap. This CDR3 contains 14 residues. The CDR3 bases are TGTGCCAGCAATAACAGGGAGGGCGGAGAGACCCAGTACTTC. It yields the protein CASNNREGGETQYF.

The chain uses TRBV7-6 and TRBJ1-1; no clear D gene. Germline CDR1 and CDR2: SGHVS and FNYEAQ. With 1 base removed from V and 1 base from J, the gap between germline ends came to 4 bases. There are 13 residues in the CDR3. CDR3 sequence (DNA): TGTGCCAGCAGCTTAGACACGAACACTGAAGCTTTCTTT. Translated: CASSLDTNTEAFF.

V gene TRBV27 combines with J gene TRBJ2-3; 9 nucleotides agree with TRBD1. Germline trimming cut 5 bases from V and 6 bases from J; bases unmatched to any gene: 12. Germline assignment: CDR1 MNHEY and CDR2 SMNVEV (reference sequence). The length of the CDR3 is 16 residues. CDR3 residues: CASSGTGTGHRDTQYF. DNA for the CDR3: TGTGCCAGCAGTGGTACCGGGACAGGGCATAGGGATACGCAGTATTTT.

The chain carries TRBV15 and TRBJ2-5; TRBD2 matches 11 bases. This CDR3 region has 15 residues. Germline V CDR1 and CDR2: LNHNV, YYDKDF (reference sequence). The ends lost 3 bases at V and 3 bases at J; junction bases unmatched: 3. DNA of the CDR3: TGTGCCACCAGCAGCCCTAGCGGGGGGAAAGAGACCCAGTACTTC. Translated, it gives CATSSPSGGKETQYF. Full variable domain (outside the CDR3, taken from reference TRBV15 and TRBJ2-5): DAMVIQNPRYQVTQFGKPVTLSCSQTLNHNVMYWYQQKSSQAPKLLFHYYDKDFNNEADTPDNFQSRRPNTSFCFLDIRSPGLGDTAMYLCATSSPSGGKETQYFGPGTRLLVL.

The V call is TRBV6-1, the J call TRBJ2-5, with TRBD1 matching over 12 bases. After removal of 8 bases from V and 3 bases from J, the junction contained 4 bases not matched to a gene. The CDR3 totals 14 residues. CDR1 and CDR2 from the germline V gene are MNHNS and SASEGT. The CDR3 DNA follows: TGTGCCAGCCGGGACAGGGGGCTGGAAGAGACCCAGTACTTC. Translated: CASRDRGLEETQYF.

This rearrangement joins TRBV7-2 to TRBJ1-2; 11 positions agree with TRBD1. V lost 5 bases and J lost 1; bases outside the gene matches: 9. This CDR3 spans 17 amino acids. Germline CDR1 SGHTA, CDR2 FQGNSA. The CDR3 DNA follows: TGTGCCAGCAGCCCCCAATGGGGGACAGGGGGTAACTATGGCTACACCTTC. Protein sequence: CASSPQWGTGGNYGYTF.

This clone was picked up one time. This sequence joins TRBV7-2 and TRBJ2-2; D is possibly TRBD2 (6 bases). V shed 2 bases and J shed 2 bases, with 9 bases lying between them. The V gene's germline CDR1 is SGHTA and CDR2 FQGNSA. The CDR3 is 15 residues long. CDR3 protein: CASSLMGGNTGELFF. CDR3 bases: TGTGCCAGCAGCTTAATGGGGGGAAACACCGGGGAGCTGTTTTTT.

The chain joins TRBV7-2 to TRBJ2-4; D is uncertain. The germline gives CDR1 SGHTA, CDR2 FQGNSA. Trimming shortened V by 2 bases and J by 0 bases, and 14 bases separated the two germline ends. This CDR3 contains 17 residues. The CDR3 DNA follows: TGTGCCAGCAGCTTACCACAGCTCGTACTAGCCAAAAACATTCAGTACTTC. It translates to CASSLPQLVLAKNIQYF. The whole variable domain, filled in from reference TRBV7-2 and TRBJ2-4, reads GAGVSQSPSNKVTEKGKDVELRCDPISGHTALYWYRQSLGQGLEFLIYFQGNSAPDKSGLPSDRFSAERTGGSVSTLTIQRTQQEDSAVYLCASSLPQLVLAKNIQYFGAGTRLSVL.

The count of this clone is one. The DNA of the CDR3 is TGTGCCAGCAGCGCCTACAGGGGTTACGTGGAGACCCAGTACTTC. Amino acid sequence: CASSAYRGYVETQYF. The chain combines TRBV9 with TRBJ2-5, with 7 bases identical to TRBD1. The V segment lost 3 bases and the J segment 5 bases; nucleotides outside the gene matches: 10. This CDR3 contains 15 residues. Germline V gene lookup returns CDR1 SGDLS and CDR2 YYNGEE.

Worth noting for this clone: Different DNA sequences within this sample yield the same CDR3. The rearrangement links TRBV5-1 to TRBJ2-3; 8 bases are a match to TRBD2. After removal of 5 bases from V and 0 bases from J, the junction contained 5 bases not matched to a gene. Per germline, CDR1 SGHRS and CDR2 YFSETQ. The CDR3 is made up of 15 amino acids. The CDR3 reads CASSLASGSTDTQYF. CDR3 coding DNA: TGCGCCAGCAGTCTGGCTAGCGGGAGCACAGATACGCAGTATTTT.

This clone qualifies as medium-sized. The chain links TRBV2 to TRBJ2-1, with TRBD2 identical over 7 bases. The CDR3 runs to 16 residues. The germline gives CDR1 SNHLY, CDR2 FYNNEI. The ends lost 3 bases at V and 5 bases at J; junction bases unmatched: 10. DNA of the CDR3: TGTGCCAGCAGTGATGTTCCGGGACTACGTAACAATGAGCAGTTCTTC. As protein: CASSDVPGLRNNEQFF.

The gene calls are TRBV7-2 and TRBJ2-7, with 9 bases identical to TRBD2. J was trimmed by 0 bases and V by 1 base; bases with no gene match: 7. Germline CDR1 and CDR2: SGHTA and FQGNSA. CDR3 length: 17 residues. The CDR3 loop is CASSLEFSGGSSYEQYF. DNA for the CDR3: TGTGCCAGCAGCTTAGAGTTTAGCGGGGGAAGCTCCTACGAGCAGTACTTC.